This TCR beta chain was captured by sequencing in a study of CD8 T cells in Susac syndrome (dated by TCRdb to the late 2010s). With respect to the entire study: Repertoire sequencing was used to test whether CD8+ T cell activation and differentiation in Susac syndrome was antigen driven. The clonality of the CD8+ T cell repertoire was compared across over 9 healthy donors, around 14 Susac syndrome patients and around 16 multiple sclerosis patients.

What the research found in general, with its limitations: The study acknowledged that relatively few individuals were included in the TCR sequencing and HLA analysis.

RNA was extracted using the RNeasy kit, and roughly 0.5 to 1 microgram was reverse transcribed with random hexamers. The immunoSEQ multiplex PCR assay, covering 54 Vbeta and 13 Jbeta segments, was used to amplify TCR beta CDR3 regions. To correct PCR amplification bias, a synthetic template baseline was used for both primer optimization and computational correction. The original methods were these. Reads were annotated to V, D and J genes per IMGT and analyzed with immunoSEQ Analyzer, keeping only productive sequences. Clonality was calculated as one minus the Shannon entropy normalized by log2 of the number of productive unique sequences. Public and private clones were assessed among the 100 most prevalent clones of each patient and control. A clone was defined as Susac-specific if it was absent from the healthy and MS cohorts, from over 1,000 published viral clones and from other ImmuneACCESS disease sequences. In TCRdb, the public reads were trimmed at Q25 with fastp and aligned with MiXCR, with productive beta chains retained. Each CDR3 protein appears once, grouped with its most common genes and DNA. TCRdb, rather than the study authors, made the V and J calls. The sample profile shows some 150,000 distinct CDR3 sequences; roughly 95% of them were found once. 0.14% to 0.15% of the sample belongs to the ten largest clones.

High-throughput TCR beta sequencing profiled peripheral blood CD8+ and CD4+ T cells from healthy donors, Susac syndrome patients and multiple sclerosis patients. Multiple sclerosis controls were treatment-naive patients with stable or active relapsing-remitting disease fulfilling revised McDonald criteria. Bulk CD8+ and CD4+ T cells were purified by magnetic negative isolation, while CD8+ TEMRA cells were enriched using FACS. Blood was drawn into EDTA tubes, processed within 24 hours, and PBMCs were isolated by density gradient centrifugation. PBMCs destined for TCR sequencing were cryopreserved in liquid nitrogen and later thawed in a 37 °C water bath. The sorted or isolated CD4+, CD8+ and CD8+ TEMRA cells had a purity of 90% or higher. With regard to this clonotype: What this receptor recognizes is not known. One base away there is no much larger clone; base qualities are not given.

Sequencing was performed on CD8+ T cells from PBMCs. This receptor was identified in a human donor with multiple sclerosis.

The encoded CDR3 is CSVEVFGQPQHF. The nucleotides are TGCAGCGTTGAAGTATTTGGCCAGCCCCAGCATTTT. The chain is made from TRBV29-1 and TRBJ1-5; no D gene is confidently identified. Cut back by 1 base and 7 bases, the V and J ends lie 8 bases apart. The germline V gene yields SQVTM for CDR1 and ANQGSEA for CDR2. CDR3 length: 12 amino acids, cysteine to phenylalanine. Of all the DNA, just the CDR3 is kept, 36 bases in frame from base 1.